One sample yielded the 2 T cell receptor beta chains listed below, sequenced in a study of CD8+ T cells in alopecia areata. Sequencing used cDNA as its template, made by extracting RNA and reverse transcribing it. TCRdb's table, derived via immunoSEQ multiplex PCR, lists solely in-frame clones and lacks some. The repertoire holds some 120,000 clones, with roughly 58% as singletons. The sequences come from CD4+ T cells sorted from blood, collected at week 0. The receptors were sampled from a human donor with alopecia areata.

This chain uses TRBV6-1 with TRBJ2-5; possibly TRBD1 for D (6 bases). The CDR3 runs to 12 residues. V gave up 3 bases and J gave up 4 bases, with 6 bases separating them. Germline V gene data show CDR1 as MNHNS and CDR2 as SASEGT. The CDR3 is CASSDRGETQYF. CDR3 bases: TGTGCCAGCAGTGACAGGGGAGAGACCCAGTACTTC.

The genes are TRBV9 and TRBJ1-2; possible D gene TRBD1, 6 bases. The V gene's germline CDR1 is SGDLS and CDR2 YYNGEE. The V end lost 4 bases, the J end lost 6 bases, and 13 bases lay between the germline ends. This CDR3 contains 13 residues. DNA of the CDR3: TGTGCCAGCAGCCCGGCCGACAGGAATGGCTACACCTTC. It encodes CASSPADRNGYTF.